This T cell receptor beta chain stems from a study of blood T cell repertoires in COVID-19. Across the whole study: Samples came from the United States, Italy and Spain, spanning acute and convalescent COVID-19.

The authors' processing: From reference gene primer amplification, estimates of nucleated cell counts were derived. Libraries were prepared by immunoSEQ multiplex PCR; TCRdb keeps only in-frame clonotypes and omits some of them. The V and J calls and clone size were taken over from that table, and D and trimming were inferred from the DNA. The data contain 350,000 to 450,000 clones, about 88% of them singletons. The material sequenced was peripheral blood. The TCR originated in a human donor in a cohort sampled during active COVID-19.

The CDR3 here is CASSLTVGNTIYF. The CDR3, as DNA: TGTGCCAGTAGTCTGACAGTTGGAAACACCATATATTTT. The rearrangement uses TRBV19 and TRBJ1-3, with D possibly being TRBD1 (5 bases). The CDR3 extends over 13 amino acids. Germline CDR1 reads LNHDA; CDR2 reads SQIVND (reference sequence). V dropped 5 bases and J dropped 3 bases, with 8 bases sitting between them.